This record looks at one T cell receptor (beta chain) sequence and its context. Its antigen remains unidentified. These data belong to a study of blood T cells in healthy people across ages. CDR1 MNHEY and CDR2 SMNVEV come from the germline V gene (reference sequence). The CDR3 length is 15 residues. V was trimmed by 5 bases and J by 7 bases, leaving 17 bases between them. Combining a sample-barcoded 5' primer with a J-beta primer mix, a second PCR ran for about 7 to 11 cycles. MiXCR, run by TCRdb on the 5' RACE reads, gives a single entry per CDR3 protein. Counted here are roughly 1,500,000 distinct CDR3 sequences, about 35% occurring once; the ten biggest clones make up approximately 10%. Overall study findings and caveats: When set beside aged donors, long-lived donors presented more naive CD4+ cells and higher diversity. Considered underestimates were the diversity estimates obtained from one million T cells.

This clonotype was sampled from a woman between 25 and 40 years old in good health. V and J are TRBV27 and TRBJ1-4, with D perhaps TRBD1 (6 bases). Sequenced material: blood. The CDR3 reads CASSGYRDKGEKLFF. The CDR3, as DNA: TGTGCCAGCAGTGGATACAGGGATAAAGGTGAAAAACTGTTTTTT. The complete variable domain, with remaining parts taken from reference TRBV27 and TRBJ1-4, reads EAQVTQNPRYLITVTGKKLTVTCSQNMNHEYMSWYRQDPGLGLRQIYYSMNVEVTDKGDVPEGYKVSRKEKRNFPLILESPSPNQTSLYFCASSGYRDKGEKLFFGSGTQLSVL.